Listed here are 20 T cell receptor beta chains from one sample, sequenced in a study of CD8 T cells in Susac syndrome. The authors reverse transcribed roughly 0.5 to 1 ug RNA with random hexamers. A single record per CDR3 protein comes from TCRdb applying MiXCR to the immunoSEQ multiplex PCR reads. This sample has around 200,000 distinct CDR3 sequences, with approximately 96% found just once. Sequenced material: CD4+ T cells from PBMCs. The receptors come from a human donor with Susac syndrome.

This chain links TRBV3-1 with TRBJ2-1, with D maybe TRBD1 (6 bases). This CDR3 contains 14 residues. Germline-derived CDR1 and CDR2 are LGHDT and YNNKEL (reference sequence). Trimming pared 3 bases from V and 5 bases from J, leaving 11 bases between. CDR3 in amino acids: CASSQYEGDNEQFF. Here the CDR3 DNA reads TGTGCCAGCAGCCAGTACGAGGGGGACAATGAGCAGTTCTTC.

The chain combines TRBV5-4 with TRBJ2-4; 12 positions match TRBD2. Germline V gives CDR1 SGHNT, CDR2 YYREEE (reference sequence). The CDR3 contains 17 residues. Germline trimming cut 4 bases from V and 3 bases from J; bases unmatched to any gene: 8. CDR3 DNA: TGTGCCAGCAGCCCACCGACTAGCGGGGGAGACAAAAACATTCAGTACTTC. It specifies CASSPPTSGGDKNIQYF.

The CDR3 sequence is CASSLRAAGGRSEQFF. CDR3 nucleotide sequence: TGTGCCAGCAGCCTCCGGGCGGCGGGGGGGCGAAGTGAGCAGTTCTTC. The gene calls are TRBV11-2 and TRBJ2-1; 9 nucleotides agree with TRBD2. In germline, CDR1 is SGHAT, CDR2 FQNNGV. The CDR3 length is 16 residues. V gave up 5 bases and J gave up 9 bases; unmatched junction bases: 14.

This chain links TRBV20-1 with TRBJ2-1, with 11 bases fitting TRBD2. The CDR3 has 15 residues. Germline V gene lookup returns CDR1 DFQATT and CDR2 SNEGSKA (reference sequence). Trimming removed 1 base from V and 2 bases from J; junction bases left unmatched: 1. The CDR3 is CSARATSGAYNEQFF. In DNA, the CDR3 is TGCAGTGCTAGAGCGACTAGCGGGGCCTACAATGAGCAGTTCTTC.

The gene calls are TRBV29-1 and TRBJ2-7; the D gene is possibly TRBD2 (5 bases). Per the germline V gene, CDR1 is SQVTM and CDR2 is ANQGSEA. The CDR3 contains 12 residues. Trimming removed 1 base from V and 2 bases from J, with 6 bases in between. The CDR3 coding sequence is TGCAGCGTTGAAGCGGGGACCTACGAGCAGTACTTC. It yields the protein CSVEAGTYEQYF.

The chain carries TRBV6-5 and TRBJ2-2, with D unresolved. Germline V gene lookup returns CDR1 MNHEY and CDR2 SVGAGI. Between the trimmed V and J ends, which lost 0 bases and 0 bases, there was a span of 8 bases. The CDR3 extends over 16 amino acids. CDR3 bases: TGTGCCAGCAGTTACTCGCAGGCATCGAACACCGGGGAGCTGTTTTTT. Its translation: CASSYSQASNTGELFF.

The CDR3 nucleotides are TGTGCCAGCACCGCCGACAGGGGAGATTCACCCCTCCACTTT. Translation gives CASTADRGDSPLHF. The V call is TRBV4-2, the J call TRBJ1-6, with 8 nucleotides matching TRBD1. Trimming removed 7 bases from V and 8 bases from J; junction bases left unmatched: 7. The CDR3 has 14 residues. Germline CDR1 is LGHNA and CDR2 is YNFKEQ.

The CDR3 DNA sequence: TGTGCCAGCAGCCGCGGGGCTTATAATGGGGGCTACACCTTC. This translates into CASSRGAYNGGYTF. The rearrangement uses TRBV7-6 and TRBJ1-2; a weak D match, TRBD1 (5 bases). There are 14 residues in the CDR3. Trimming took 5 bases from V and 8 from J, leaving 18 bases between them. Germline V gene sequence: CDR1 SGHVS, CDR2 FNYEAQ.

The V call is TRBV20-1, the J call TRBJ2-7; 7 positions match TRBD2. This CDR3 is 16 amino acids long. V was clipped by 5 bases and J by 0 bases; unmatched bases: 13. The germline V gene encodes CDR1 DFQATT and CDR2 SNEGSKA (reference sequence). The CDR3 region has the DNA TGCAGTGCTCCAAGTGGCGCGCGGGGGTACTCCTACGAGCAGTACTTC. This codes for CSAPSGARGYSYEQYF.

V gene TRBV5-1 combines with J gene TRBJ1-2, with 7 bases fitting TRBD1. CDR1 is SGHRS and CDR2 is YFSETQ in the germline V gene. V lost 3 bases and J lost 5; bases outside the gene matches: 4. CDR3 size: 13 residues. The CDR3 DNA reads TGCGCCAGCAGCTCCGGGACAGATTATGGCTACACCTTC. Protein: CASSSGTDYGYTF.

The chain links TRBV20-1 to TRBJ2-6; 7 bases are a match to TRBD1. Germline V gene data show CDR1 as DFQATT and CDR2 as SNEGSKA (reference sequence). V lost 5 bases, J lost 3 bases, and 7 bases stayed unmatched. This CDR3 has 15 amino acids. The CDR3 spells CSAEYRGGGANVLTF. The CDR3 DNA reads TGCAGTGCTGAGTACAGGGGTGGTGGGGCCAACGTCCTGACTTTC.

The chain has TRBV20-1 and TRBJ2-4; 8 bases are shared with TRBD1. In germline, CDR1 is DFQATT, CDR2 SNEGSKA (reference sequence). The CDR3 runs 17 residues. V trimming: 2 bases; J trimming: 1 base; junction bases outside the gene matches: 10. This chain's CDR3 is CSARPHDRGWAKNIQYF. CDR3 in DNA: TGCAGTGCTAGACCACATGACAGGGGTTGGGCCAAAAACATTCAGTACTTC.

The chain joins TRBV20-1 to TRBJ1-1; perhaps TRBD1 as D (5 bases). The CDR3 extends over 13 amino acids. The V and J ends lost 3 bases and 1 base respectively, with 9 bases between them. The germline V gene encodes CDR1 DFQATT and CDR2 SNEGSKA (reference sequence). The CDR3, as DNA: TGCAGTGCTAGGGGGGACGGGAACACTGAAGCTTTCTTT. Protein sequence: CSARGDGNTEAFF.

This rearrangement joins TRBV12-5 to TRBJ2-2; no clear D gene. CDR1 is LGHNT, CDR2 FRNRAP, per germline. The CDR3 covers 15 residues. The V gene lost 5 bases and the J gene lost 3 bases, with 13 bases spanning the gap. This CDR3 is CASGPPGPYTGELFF. As DNA, the CDR3 is TGTGCTAGTGGTCCACCCGGGCCTTACACCGGGGAGCTGTTTTTT. The full variable domain, in which reference TRBV12-5 and TRBJ2-2 provide the parts outside the CDR3, is DARVTQTPRHKVTEMGQEVTMRCQPILGHNTVFWYRQTMMQGLELLAYFRNRAPLDDSGMPKDRFSAEMPDATLATLKIQPSEPRDSAVYFCASGPPGPYTGELFFGEGSRLTVL.

The genes are TRBV6-6 and TRBJ1-2, with D possibly being TRBD1 (5 bases). The germline CDR1 and CDR2 sequences are MNHNY and SVGAGI (reference sequence). Deletions cut 6 bases from V and 2 bases from J, with 13 bases between. The CDR3 extends over 14 amino acids. The DNA of the CDR3 is TGTGCCAGCAGCCTCCTGACAGAAAACTATGGCTACACCTTC. Protein: CASSLLTENYGYTF.

The CDR3 sequence: CASSYGGANQPQHF. DNA for the CDR3: TGTGCCAGCAGTTACGGGGGGGCAAATCAGCCCCAGCATTTT. The chain carries TRBV6-6 and TRBJ1-5; the D gene is possibly TRBD1 (6 bases). The length of the CDR3 is 14 residues. Trimming took 2 bases from V and 4 from J, leaving 9 bases between them. The germline gives CDR1 MNHNY, CDR2 SVGAGI (reference sequence).

As regards this clonotype: Mismatch with germline at one junction end may stem from a read error. The chain links TRBV20-1 to TRBJ1-1; 8 bases map to TRBD1. CDR3 size: 16 residues. CDR1 DFQATT and CDR2 SNEGSKA come from the germline V gene (reference sequence). The CDR3 loop is CSASATGGTMNTEVFF. For the CDR3, the DNA is TGCAGTGCTAGTGCAACAGGGGGTACCATGAACACTGAAGTTTTCTTT.

The V gene is TRBV11-1, the J gene TRBJ2-7, with 8 bases aligning to TRBD2. Germline V lookup: CDR1 SGHAT, CDR2 FQDESV (reference sequence). The CDR3 consists of 13 residues. J gave up 3 bases and V 4 bases, and 2 bases lay outside the gene matches. The CDR3 is CASSSSGFYEQYF. DNA for the CDR3: TGTGCCAGCAGCTCTAGCGGGTTCTACGAGCAGTACTTC. Supplemented by reference TRBV11-1 and TRBJ2-7, the full variable domain reads EAEVAQSPRYKITEKSQAVAFWCDPISGHATLYWYRQILGQGPELLVQFQDESVVDDSQLPKDRFSAERLKGVDSTLKIQPAELGDSAMYLCASSSSGFYEQYFGPGTRLTVT.

The V and J genes are TRBV24-1 and TRBJ1-2; no reliable D call. With 5 bases removed from V and 2 bases from J, the gap between germline ends came to 11 bases. The V gene's germline CDR1 is KGHDR and CDR2 SFDVKD. CDR3 length equals 14 residues. CDR3 protein: CATSVPGSNYGYTF. The DNA of the CDR3 is TGTGCCACCAGTGTCCCGGGGTCCAACTATGGCTACACCTTC.

The genes are TRBV11-2 and TRBJ2-5; perhaps D is TRBD1 or TRBD2 (6 bases each). V was clipped by 5 bases and J by 4 bases, with 29 bases between them. Germline loops: CDR1 SGHAT, CDR2 FQNNGV. This CDR3 has 19 amino acids. CDR3: CASSRSGRPGAPPLETQYF. CDR3 bases: TGTGCCAGCAGCCGTTCGGGACGTCCGGGGGCGCCACCCCTAGAGACCCAGTACTTC.